Listed here are 13 T cell receptor beta chains from one sample, sequenced in a study of radiotherapy plus CTLA-4 blockade in lung cancer. The method was immunoSEQ multiplex PCR; TCRdb's version includes in-frame clones alone and lacks a portion of them. The sample records about 90,000 clones, about four fifths being singletons. Sequences were derived from peripheral blood, sampled from a patient treated with radiotherapy plus ipilimumab. Receptors were obtained from a human donor with non-small cell lung cancer that progressed on radiotherapy plus ipilimumab.

The genes are TRBV11-3 and TRBJ2-1; D tentatively reads TRBD1 or TRBD2 (5 bases each). The CDR3 has 16 amino acids. Germline V lookup: CDR1 SGHNT, CDR2 YENEEA. V lost 1 base and J 7 bases, leaving 17 bases between the germline ends. The DNA of the CDR3 is TGTGCCAGCAGCTTAGCTGGGACGTCACTGTGGAATGAGCAGTTCTTC. Translation: CASSLAGTSLWNEQFF.

The gene calls are TRBV11-2 and TRBJ2-7; tentatively, D is TRBD2 (5 bases). The CDR3 length is 18 residues. Germline V gene sequence: CDR1 SGHAT, CDR2 FQNNGV. Trimming stripped 5 bases from V and 2 bases from J, with 25 bases between. Here the CDR3 reads CASSPRGSLLGNPYEQYF. The CDR3 DNA is TGTGCCAGCAGCCCCCGGGGATCGTTACTCGGTAATCCCTACGAGCAGTACTTC.

The chain carries TRBV30 and TRBJ2-2; TRBD2 matches at 8 bases. The V segment lost 2 bases and the J segment 5 bases; nucleotides outside the gene matches: 1. CDR1 is GTSNPN, CDR2 SVGIG, per germline (reference sequence). CDR3 size: 13 residues. CDR3 nucleotides: TGTGCCTGGAGTCGGGAGGGTACCGGGGAGCTGTTTTTT. Translated, it gives CAWSREGTGELFF.

The chain combines TRBV5-1 with TRBJ1-2, with a tentative D call TRBD1 (5 bases). V gave up 4 bases and J gave up 6 bases, with 13 bases separating them. The germline V gene has CDR1 SGHRS and CDR2 YFSETQ. The CDR3 runs 13 residues. Written as DNA, the CDR3 is TGCGCCAGCAGCCTGAAGTTAGGGGATGGCTACACCTTC. This codes for CASSLKLGDGYTF.

On this clone: The junction and the germline gene differ at one end; a read error may be behind it. V gene TRBV5-1 combines with J gene TRBJ2-6; TRBD2 is a possible D gene (5 bases). CDR1 and CDR2 from the germline V gene are SGHRS and YFSETQ. CDR3 length: 16 amino acids. For the CDR3, the DNA is TGCGCCAGCAGGTTGGACTGGAACTCTGGGGCCAACGTCCTGACTTTC. Its protein product is CASRLDWNSGANVLTF.

This CDR3 reads CASSSPGEPQHF. Written as DNA, the CDR3 is TGTGCCAGCAGTTCCCCTGGGGAGCCCCAGCATTTT. This rearrangement joins TRBV6-5 to TRBJ1-5; no clear D gene. Between the trimmed V and J ends, which lost 4 bases and 8 bases, there was a span of 9 bases. This CDR3 spans 12 amino acids. CDR1 is MNHEY, CDR2 SVGAGI, per germline.

The chain carries TRBV11-1 and TRBJ2-3; 10 positions agree with TRBD2. CDR1 and CDR2 from the germline V gene are SGHAT and FQDESV (reference sequence). V was clipped by 2 bases and J by 4 bases; unmatched bases: 6. The CDR3 consists of 16 residues. The CDR3 region has the DNA TGTGCCAGCAGCTTAAACAGCGGGGGGGCCGCAGATACGCAGTATTTT. This encodes CASSLNSGGAADTQYF.

The CDR3 DNA sequence: TGTGCCAGCAGTTTCCTTGGGGGGGCTCATGGCTACACCTTC. It translates to CASSFLGGAHGYTF. The chain combines TRBV28 with TRBJ1-2; TRBD1 is a possible D gene (6 bases). The germline gives CDR1 MDHEN, CDR2 SYDVKM. This CDR3 is built from 14 residues. Trimming pared 3 bases from V and 6 bases from J, leaving 14 bases between.

The chain uses TRBV6-6 and TRBJ1-1; D remains ambiguous. The CDR3 covers 13 residues. CDR1 is MNHNY and CDR2 is SVGAGI in the germline V gene (reference sequence). The V and J ends lost 5 bases and 2 bases respectively, with 9 bases between them. CDR3 amino acids: CASSTAPNTEAFF. As DNA, the CDR3 is TGTGCCAGCAGTACGGCACCCAACACTGAAGCTTTCTTT.

This chain links TRBV18 with TRBJ2-7; 7 bases are shared with TRBD2. The CDR3 is 14 residues long. Germline V lookup: CDR1 KGHSH, CDR2 LQKENI. V trimming: 3 bases; J trimming: 2 bases; junction bases outside the gene matches: 4. The CDR3 reads CASSPREVPYEQYF. In nucleotides, the CDR3 is TGTGCCAGCTCACCTCGGGAGGTCCCCTACGAGCAGTACTTC.

The CDR3 DNA reads as TGCGCCAGCAGCTCCTCCGGGACAGGGTACAATGAGCAGTTCTTC. Its translation is CASSSSGTGYNEQFF. This chain joins TRBV5-1 and TRBJ2-1, with 9 bases matching TRBD1. The CDR3 contains 15 residues. The germline CDR1 and CDR2 sequences are SGHRS and YFSETQ. After removal of 3 bases from V and 4 bases from J, the junction contained 5 bases not matched to a gene.

As regards this clone: Germline and junction disagree at one end, which may indicate a read error. V and J are TRBV7-9 and TRBJ2-7; the D is unclear. The CDR3 is 15 residues long. The germline V gene encodes CDR1 SEHNR and CDR2 FQNEAQ (reference sequence). CDR3 in amino acids: CASSPSTSTAEFVAF. CDR3 coding DNA: TGTGCCAGCAGCCCCTCGACAAGCACCGCCGAATTCGTAGCCTTC.

This chain joins TRBV5-1 and TRBJ2-7; TRBD2 matches 8 bases. With 1 base clipped from V and 4 bases from J, the junction kept 1 base outside the gene matches. CDR1 is SGHRS, CDR2 YFSETQ, per germline. This CDR3 has 13 residues. The CDR3 coding sequence is TGCGCCAGCAGCTTGACTAGCGGTTACGAGCAGTACTTC. Its protein product is CASSLTSGYEQYF.